Listed here are 10 T cell receptor beta chains from one sample, sequenced in a study of shared clonotypes between healthy human individuals. Sequenced by immunoSEQ multiplex PCR; TCRdb stores in-frame clones only, minus some. The sample holds 1,100,000 or so clones, 75% to 85% seen once. Source material: memory CD4+ T cells from PBMCs. Subset defined: CD45RA-negative fraction. The receptor source for this set is a young man in good health. Some clones in this sample may be carry-over from other donors' samples.

V usage is TRBV29-1 and J usage is TRBJ2-7; TRBD2 aligns across 10 bases. CDR3 length: 13 amino acids. Germline V gene lookup returns CDR1 SQVTM and CDR2 ANQGSEA. Unmatched junction bases numbered 6, after V lost 6 bases and J lost 4 bases. The CDR3 DNA is TGCAGCGTCTCGACTAGCGGGTCGTACGAGCAGTACTTC. Amino acid sequence: CSVSTSGSYEQYF.

The chain employs TRBV4-3 and TRBJ2-7; no definite D call. The CDR3 covers 14 residues. The V end lost 0 bases, the J end lost 6 bases, and 12 bases lay between the germline ends. Germline loops: CDR1 LGHNA, CDR2 YSLEER. Here the CDR3 DNA reads TGCGCCAGCAGCCAAGACTATCGGATAGGCGAGCAGTACTTC. Translation gives CASSQDYRIGEQYF.

The chain uses TRBV5-8 and TRBJ2-2; D might be TRBD2 (6 bases). The CDR3 has 15 residues. V gave up 4 bases and J gave up 3 bases, with 13 bases separating them. The V gene's germline CDR1 is SGHTS and CDR2 YDEGEE. CDR3 region: CASSPTGRDTGELFF. The CDR3 DNA reads TGTGCCAGCAGCCCTACCGGGAGAGACACCGGGGAGCTGTTTTTT.

This chain connects TRBV11-1 to TRBJ1-2; possible D gene TRBD1, 5 bases. The CDR3 is 12 residues long. Germline lookup yields CDR1 SGHAT and CDR2 FQDESV (reference sequence). The ends were cut back, 1 base at V and 7 bases at J, with 7 bases in the middle. As DNA, the CDR3 is TGTGCCAGCAGCTTAGAAGGGGCTGGCTACACCTTC. Its translation is CASSLEGAGYTF. Based on the CDR3 plus reference TRBV11-1 and TRBJ1-2, the full variable domain is EAEVAQSPRYKITEKSQAVAFWCDPISGHATLYWYRQILGQGPELLVQFQDESVVDDSQLPKDRFSAERLKGVDSTLKIQPAELGDSAMYLCASSLEGAGYTFGSGTRLTVV.

The chain joins TRBV29-1 to TRBJ2-2, with TRBD1 matching over 9 bases. The CDR3 sequence is 14 residues long. The V gene's germline CDR1 is SQVTM and CDR2 ANQGSEA. The junction had 13 bases not matched to a gene; V was cut back by 6 bases and J by 11 bases. The CDR3 here is CSVRRDRARGELFF. The CDR3, as DNA: TGCAGCGTCCGCCGGGACAGGGCCCGGGGAGAGCTGTTTTTT.

V and J are TRBV5-1 and TRBJ2-7; 12 bases are shared with TRBD1. CDR3 size: 14 residues. The germline V gene has CDR1 SGHRS and CDR2 YFSETQ. The V segment lost 5 bases and the J segment 5 bases; nucleotides outside the gene matches: 5. The CDR3 loop is CASRYGTGGDEQYF. CDR3 bases: TGCGCCAGCAGATATGGGACAGGGGGCGACGAGCAGTACTTC.

This clone turned up a few times. The V gene is TRBV9, the J gene TRBJ2-5; possibly TRBD1 for D (6 bases). The assigned J gene may be wrong: the sequence end matches TRBJ2-7 better. This CDR3 contains 14 residues. Germline V gene sequence: CDR1 SGDLS, CDR2 YYNGEE. CDR3 residues: CASSRTGQFYEQYF. CDR3 coding DNA: TGTGCCAGCAGCAGGACGGGACAATTCTACGAGCAGTACTTC.

The chain has TRBV5-5 and TRBJ2-5; TRBD1 or TRBD2 may be the D gene (6 bases each). V lost 4 bases and J lost 2, with 9 bases in between. The CDR3 totals 13 residues. Germline loops: CDR1 SGHKS, CDR2 YYEKEE (reference sequence). CDR3: CASSRGVQETQYF. CDR3 in DNA: TGTGCCAGCAGCAGGGGGGTACAAGAGACCCAGTACTTC.

The rearrangement links TRBV2 to TRBJ2-3, with D unresolved. CDR3 size: 13 residues. V lost 6 bases to trimming and J lost 6 bases, with 13 bases between them. The V gene's germline CDR1 is SNHLY and CDR2 FYNNEI. The CDR3 DNA follows: TGTGCCAGCAGACCCCACCGAGGCGATACGCAGTATTTT. It translates to CASRPHRGDTQYF.

The CDR3 loop is CASRLRTGEGTEAFF. The CDR3 coding sequence is TGCGCCAGCAGGCTTCGAACAGGGGAGGGCACTGAAGCTTTCTTT. The chain carries TRBV5-1 and TRBJ1-1; 7 bases agree with TRBD1. The V and J ends lost 5 bases and 4 bases, in that order; junction bases with no gene match: 11. Germline CDR1 SGHRS, CDR2 YFSETQ. This CDR3 contains 15 residues.